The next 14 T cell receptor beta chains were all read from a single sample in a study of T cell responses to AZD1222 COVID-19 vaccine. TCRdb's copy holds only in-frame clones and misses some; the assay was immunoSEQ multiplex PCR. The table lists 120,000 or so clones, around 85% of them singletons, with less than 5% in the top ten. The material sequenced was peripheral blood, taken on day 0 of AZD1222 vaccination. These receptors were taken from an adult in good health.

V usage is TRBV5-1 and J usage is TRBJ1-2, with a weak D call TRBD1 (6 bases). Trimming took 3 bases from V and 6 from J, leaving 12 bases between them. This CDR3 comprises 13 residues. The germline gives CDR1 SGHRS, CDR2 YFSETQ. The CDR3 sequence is CASSSGGPDGYTF. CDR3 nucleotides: TGCGCCAGCAGCTCCGGGGGGCCGGATGGCTACACCTTC.

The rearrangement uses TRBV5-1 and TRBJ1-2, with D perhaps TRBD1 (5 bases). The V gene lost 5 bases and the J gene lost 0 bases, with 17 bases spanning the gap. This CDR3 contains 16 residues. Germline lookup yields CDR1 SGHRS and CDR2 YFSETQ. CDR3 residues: CASRGGDIQTNYGYTF. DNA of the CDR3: TGCGCCAGCAGGGGGGGAGACATTCAGACTAACTATGGCTACACCTTC.

In DNA form, the CDR3 reads TGTGCCAGCAGGGGTCCCTACGAGCAGTACTTC. It yields the protein CASRGPYEQYF. The chain recombines TRBV27 with TRBJ2-7; D gene ambiguous. V was pared by 6 bases and J by 2 bases, with 5 bases between. Germline V gene lookup returns CDR1 MNHEY and CDR2 SMNVEV (reference sequence). This CDR3 has 11 residues.

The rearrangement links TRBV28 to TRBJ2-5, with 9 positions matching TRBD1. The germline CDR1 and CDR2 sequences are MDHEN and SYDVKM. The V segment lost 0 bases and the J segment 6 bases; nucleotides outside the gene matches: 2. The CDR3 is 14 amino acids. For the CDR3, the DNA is TGTGCCAGCAGTTTATGGGGACAGGGAAAGACCCAGTACTTC. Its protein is CASSLWGQGKTQYF.

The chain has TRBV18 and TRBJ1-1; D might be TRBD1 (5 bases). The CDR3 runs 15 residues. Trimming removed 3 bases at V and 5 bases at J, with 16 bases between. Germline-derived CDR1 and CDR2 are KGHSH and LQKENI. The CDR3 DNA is TGTGCCAGCTCACCGGACAAACTAAGGGTAACTGAAGCTTTCTTT. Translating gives CASSPDKLRVTEAFF.

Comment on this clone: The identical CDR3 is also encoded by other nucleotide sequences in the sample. The CDR3 nucleotides read TGTGCCACCAGCAGCGGACTAGCGGGAAAGGGTGAGCAGTTCTTC. Protein: CATSSGLAGKGEQFF. The V and J genes are TRBV15 and TRBJ2-1, with 12 bases fitting TRBD2. Trimming removed 3 bases from V and 9 bases from J; junction bases left unmatched: 6. The CDR3 is made up of 15 amino acids. The germline V gene encodes CDR1 LNHNV and CDR2 YYDKDF (reference sequence).

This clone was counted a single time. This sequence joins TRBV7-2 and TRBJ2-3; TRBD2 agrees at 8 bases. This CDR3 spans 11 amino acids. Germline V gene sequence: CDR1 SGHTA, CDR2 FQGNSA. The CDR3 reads CGVGGADTQYF. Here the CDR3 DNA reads TGTGGGGTCGGGGGGGCAGATACGCAGTATTTT.

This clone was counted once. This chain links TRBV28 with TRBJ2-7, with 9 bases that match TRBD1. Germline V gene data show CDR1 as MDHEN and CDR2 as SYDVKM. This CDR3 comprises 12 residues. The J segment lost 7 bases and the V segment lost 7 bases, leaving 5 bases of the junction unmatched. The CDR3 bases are TGTGCCAGCAAGGACAGGGGATCTGAGCAGTACTTC. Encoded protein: CASKDRGSEQYF.

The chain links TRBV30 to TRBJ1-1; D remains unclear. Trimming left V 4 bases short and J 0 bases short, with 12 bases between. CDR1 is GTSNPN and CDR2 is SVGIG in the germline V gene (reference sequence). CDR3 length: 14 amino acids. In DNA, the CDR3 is TGTGCCTGGATTCGGACCAGTCTGAACACTGAAGCTTTCTTT. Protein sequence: CAWIRTSLNTEAFF.

This CDR3 is CAISVNWTGVKEGYGYTF. The CDR3 DNA sequence: TGTGCCATCAGTGTAAACTGGACAGGGGTAAAGGAGGGCTATGGCTACACCTTC. The chain recombines TRBV10-3 with TRBJ1-2, with 9 bases fitting TRBD1. Germline V gives CDR1 ENHRY, CDR2 SYGVKD. Trimming cost V 4 bases and J 4 bases; bases outside gene matches: 16. The CDR3 is made up of 18 amino acids.

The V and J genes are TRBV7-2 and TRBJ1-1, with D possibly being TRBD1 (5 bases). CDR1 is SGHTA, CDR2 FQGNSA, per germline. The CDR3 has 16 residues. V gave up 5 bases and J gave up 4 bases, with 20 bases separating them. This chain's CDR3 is CASSTAMTVKGTEAFF. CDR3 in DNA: TGTGCCAGCAGCACTGCAATGACAGTTAAAGGCACTGAAGCTTTCTTT.

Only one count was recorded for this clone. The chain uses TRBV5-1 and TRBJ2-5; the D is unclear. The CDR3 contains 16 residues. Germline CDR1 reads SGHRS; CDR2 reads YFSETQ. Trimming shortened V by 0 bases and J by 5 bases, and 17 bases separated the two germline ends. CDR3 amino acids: CASSLGLGPSGETQYF. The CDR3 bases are TGCGCCAGCAGCTTGGGTCTGGGTCCGTCGGGTGAGACCCAGTACTTC.

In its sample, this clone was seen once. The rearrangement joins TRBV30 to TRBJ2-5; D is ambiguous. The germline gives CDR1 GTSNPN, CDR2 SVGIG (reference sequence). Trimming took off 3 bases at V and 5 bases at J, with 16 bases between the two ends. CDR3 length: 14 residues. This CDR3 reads CAWRSWANVETQYF. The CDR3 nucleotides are TGTGCCTGGAGAAGTTGGGCCAACGTCGAGACCCAGTACTTC.

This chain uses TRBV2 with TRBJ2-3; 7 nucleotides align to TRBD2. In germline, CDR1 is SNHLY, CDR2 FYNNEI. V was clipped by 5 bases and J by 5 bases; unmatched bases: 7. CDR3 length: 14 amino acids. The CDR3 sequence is CASSFGGSGDTQYF. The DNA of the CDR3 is TGTGCCAGCAGTTTCGGCGGGAGTGGAGATACGCAGTATTTT.